The following is a TCR beta chain sequence with its context. Its specificity is unknown. Time point given: week 47, end of study. Each vaccine dose was 300 ug of mutant IDH1 20-mer peptide, with topical imiquimod. This record belongs to a study of a mutant IDH1 vaccine in newly diagnosed glioma. For the study at large: Vaccination was launched 4-6 weeks after radiotherapy alone, or with temozolomide cycles. Of the patients given treatment, approximately 60% were male and around 38% were female, and a mean age of roughly 40 years was recorded. Study-wide points: Alterations occurring in top peripheral T cell clonotypes seemed unrelated to pseudoprogression.

TCRdb's copy holds only in-frame clones and misses some; the assay was immunoSEQ multiplex PCR. The sample has 40,000 or so clones; around 82% are singletons. Sequenced material: PBMCs, taken from a glioma patient whose treatment included an IDH1 peptide vaccine. The source of this sequence is a man younger than 35 with glioma. Some clones in this sample may be carry-over from other donors' samples.

CDR3 in DNA: TGCGCCAGCAGCCCCGGACAGGGAAGGCAGCCCCAGCATTTT. Its protein is CASSPGQGRQPQHF. This chain joins TRBV4-3 and TRBJ1-5, with 8 bases aligning to TRBD1. Germline values: CDR1 LGHNA, CDR2 YSLEER. The CDR3 loop spans 14 amino acids. With 4 bases clipped from V and 7 bases from J, the junction kept 6 bases outside the gene matches.